The 26 T cell receptor beta chains below were found in one sample sequenced in a study of CD4 and CD8 cells across lung adenocarcinoma regions. MiXCR, run by TCRdb on the PCR reads, gives a single entry per CDR3 protein. The sample includes fewer than 7,500 distinct CDR3 sequences, roughly 50% seen only once; the top ten take just under 30%. The sequenced sample was CD4+ T cells from the center of a lung tumor. The receptors shown here come from a female donor with lung adenocarcinoma. The CD4 and CD8 labels of this study may be unreliable.

J is TRBJ2-3 and V is TRBV6-1, with D possibly matching TRBD1 (6 bases). Germline CDR1 reads MNHNS; CDR2 reads SASEGT. This CDR3 region has 15 residues. V was clipped by 6 bases and J by 0 bases, with 13 bases between them. CDR3 loop: CASRRQAVSTDTQYF. Written as DNA, the CDR3 is TGTGCCAGCAGGAGACAGGCTGTGAGCACAGATACGCAGTATTTT.

This clonotype was counted only a few times. The chain uses TRBV4-2 and TRBJ2-1; TRBD1 might be the D (6 bases). The CDR3 length is 12 residues. CDR1 LGHNA and CDR2 YNFKEQ come from the germline V gene. Trimming cost V 0 bases and J 10 bases, with 7 bases left between them. The CDR3, as DNA: TGTGCCAGCAGCCAAGAAGGGACAGAGCAGTTCTTC. Residues: CASSQEGTEQFF.

V usage is TRBV6-1 and J usage is TRBJ2-3; no firm D call. The V gene lost 6 bases and the J gene lost 3 bases, with 10 bases spanning the gap. The germline V gene encodes CDR1 MNHNS and CDR2 SASEGT. This CDR3 spans 13 amino acids. CDR3 DNA sequence: TGTGCCAGCAGCCCCCCCGGGACAGATACGCAGTATTTT. This codes for CASSPPGTDTQYF.

V is TRBV6-1 and J is TRBJ1-5, with D perhaps TRBD1 (5 bases). The V and J ends lost 5 bases and 0 bases respectively, with 11 bases between them. The CDR3 consists of 15 residues. The germline CDR1 and CDR2 sequences are MNHNS and SASEGT. The CDR3 spells CASSPRGDSNQPQHF. CDR3 sequence (DNA): TGTGCCAGCAGTCCTAGGGGCGATAGCAATCAGCCCCAGCATTTT.

About this clonotype: At one of its ends the junction is not consistent with the germline gene, which may arise from a read error. The chain combines TRBV10-1 with TRBJ2-3; D might be TRBD2 (6 bases). Germline CDR1 and CDR2: WNHNN and SYGVQD (reference sequence). CDR3 size: 13 residues. Written as DNA, the CDR3 is TGCGCCACGGGACTGGAAGGTACAGACATTCAGTACTTT. This codes for CATGLEGTDIQYF.

This chain joins TRBV6-1 and TRBJ2-1; D ambiguous. The J call may be mistaken, given a closer DNA end match to TRBJ2-2. Germline-derived CDR1 and CDR2 are MNHNS and SASEGT. The CDR3 has 14 residues. CDR3 amino acids: CASRAVSSYSELFF. The CDR3, as DNA: TGTGCCAGCAGGGCTGTTAGCTCCTACAGTGAGCTGTTTTTT.

Within the sample, this clonotype is large (0.1 to 1%). The chain combines TRBV7-2 with TRBJ2-1; D is possibly TRBD1 (6 bases). Germline V gene lookup returns CDR1 SGHTA and CDR2 FQGNSA. The CDR3 sequence is 13 residues long. The germline V and J ends were trimmed by 5 bases and 4 bases, with 9 bases remaining between them. Here the CDR3 DNA reads TGTGCCAGCAGCACAACAGGGTACAATGAGCAGTTCTTC. This codes for CASSTTGYNEQFF.

Regarding this clonotype: The junction and the germline gene differ at one end; a read error may be behind it. The chain is built from TRBV6-1 and TRBJ2-6, with a possible D match to TRBD2 (6 bases). The CDR3 has 14 residues. In germline, CDR1 is MNHNS, CDR2 SASEGT. This chain's CDR3 is CASSGGAGANELYF. CDR3 sequence (DNA): TGTGCCAGCAGTGGCGGGGCTGGGGCCAACGAGCTGTACTTC.

The chain carries TRBV10-1 and TRBJ2-5; D not resolved. The closer fit of TRBJ2-3 to the DNA end suggests the J call may be wrong. The CDR3 runs to 13 residues. Germline V lookup: CDR1 WNHNN, CDR2 SYGVQD (reference sequence). The CDR3 region is CATGLEGKETQYF. The CDR3 DNA reads as TGCGCCACCGGGCTAGAAGGCAAAGAGACCCAGTATTTT.

The chain uses TRBV25-1 and TRBJ1-2; D is unresolved. Per germline, CDR1 MGHDK and CDR2 SYGVNS. The V gene lost 1 base and the J gene lost 11 bases, with 17 bases spanning the gap. The CDR3 totals 14 residues. CDR3 coding DNA: TGTGCCAGCAGTGAATCCCCGGACGTCCGTGGGTACACCTTC. This codes for CASSESPDVRGYTF.

This sequence joins TRBV6-1 and TRBJ2-2; the D gene is possibly TRBD2 (5 bases). The ends were cut back, 5 bases at V and 7 bases at J, with 11 bases in the middle. Per the germline V gene, CDR1 is MNHNS and CDR2 is SASEGT. This CDR3 contains 13 residues. The CDR3: CASSQLDYGELFF. In nucleotides, the CDR3 is TGTGCCAGCAGTCAGCTAGACTACGGGGAGCTGTTTTTT.

The gene calls are TRBV11-2 and TRBJ2-5; possibly TRBD1 for D (6 bases). The CDR3 runs 15 residues. Germline values: CDR1 SGHAT, CDR2 FQNNGV. The V end was cut by 4 bases, the J end by 4 bases, with 16 bases between. The DNA of the CDR3 is TGTGCCAGCAGCTCATCAGCGACAGGCTTAGAGACCCAGTACTTC. Translating gives CASSSSATGLETQYF.

V gene TRBV4-1 combines with J gene TRBJ1-1; D remains unclear. CDR3 size: 14 residues. Trimming shortened V by 0 bases and J by 4 bases, and 9 bases separated the two germline ends. Germline V gene sequence: CDR1 MGHRA, CDR2 YSYEKL. The CDR3 loop reads CASSQDPRSTEAFF. CDR3 DNA: TGCGCCAGCAGCCAAGATCCGAGGAGCACTGAAGCTTTCTTT.

The chain employs TRBV27 and TRBJ2-3; no clear D gene. V shed 11 bases and J shed 5 bases, with 11 bases lying between them. The CDR3 runs to 11 residues. The germline gives CDR1 MNHEY, CDR2 SMNVEV (reference sequence). CDR3: CAGTDKDTQYF. The CDR3 nucleotides read TGTGCCGGCACCGATAAAGATACGCAGTATTTT.

Details on this clonotype: One junction end disagrees with the germline gene, perhaps due to a read error. J is TRBJ2-3 and V is TRBV25-1, with D perhaps assigned TRBD1 or TRBD2 (6 bases each). The CDR3 runs to 15 residues. CDR1 MGHDK and CDR2 SYGVNS come from the germline V gene. This chain's CDR3 is CARGTGGGAEDTQYF. CDR3 sequence (DNA): TGTGCCAGGGGTACCGGGGGCGGAGCCGAAGATACGCAGTACTTT.

This chain joins TRBV4-2 and TRBJ2-3, with 8 bases identical to TRBD2. After removal of 1 base from V and 4 bases from J, the junction contained 7 bases not matched to a gene. CDR1 LGHNA and CDR2 YNFKEQ come from the germline V gene. The CDR3 is 16 amino acids. The CDR3 here is CASSQALRGAPDTQYF. The CDR3 DNA sequence: TGTGCCAGCAGCCAAGCCCTGCGGGGGGCCCCAGATACGCAGTATTTT.

The chain carries TRBV6-1 and TRBJ2-5; D ambiguous. The germline V gene encodes CDR1 MNHNS and CDR2 SASEGT. Trimming stripped 3 bases from V and 2 bases from J, with 13 bases between. The CDR3 covers 15 residues. CDR3 region: CASSERNTAQETQYF. The DNA of the CDR3 is TGTGCCAGCAGTGAGAGGAATACAGCGCAAGAGACCCAGTACTTC.

The rearrangement links TRBV27 to TRBJ2-1; 7 nucleotides match TRBD2. V dropped 1 base and J dropped 7; count of bases not matched to a gene: 4. The CDR3 contains 14 residues. The V gene's germline CDR1 is MNHEY and CDR2 SMNVEV (reference sequence). CDR3 loop: CASSLLGEGNEQFF. CDR3 coding DNA: TGTGCCAGCAGTTTATTAGGGGAGGGGAATGAGCAGTTCTTC.

The chain combines TRBV6-1 with TRBJ2-2, with D possibly being TRBD1 (5 bases). CDR3 length: 15 amino acids. V was cut by 2 bases and J by 11 bases, with 18 bases left in between. Germline V CDR1 and CDR2: MNHNS, SASEGT. DNA for the CDR3: TGTGCCAGCAGTGAATGGGGTGTGAGCACAGGTGAGCTGTTTTTT. Protein product: CASSEWGVSTGELFF.

In the case of this clonotype: Sequence at one end of the junction differs from germline and may be a read error. For the CDR3, the DNA is TGTGCGGGGAGCGGGGACAGAGCCAAAAACATCCAGTACTTC. It encodes CAGSGDRAKNIQYF. This sequence joins TRBV10-2 and TRBJ2-4; either TRBD1 or TRBD2 may supply D (7 bases each). Per the germline V gene, CDR1 is WSHSY and CDR2 is SAAADI. There are 14 residues in the CDR3.

As to this clonotype: Its ends do not fully match the called genes, so a read error is possible. The chain links TRBV27 to TRBJ2-1; a possible D gene is TRBD2 (6 bases). This CDR3 spans 15 amino acids. The V gene's germline CDR1 is MNHEY and CDR2 SMNVEV (reference sequence). The CDR3 here is CARRSGTCGNNMQFF. CDR3 nucleotide sequence: TGTGCCCGCAGATCCGGGACGTGCGGGAACAACATGCAGTTCTTC.

Notes on this clonotype: The junction departs from the called germline gene at one end, perhaps through a read error. This rearrangement joins TRBV6-1 to TRBJ2-5; TRBD1 is a possible D gene (6 bases). The CDR3 has 15 residues. Germline loops: CDR1 MNHNS, CDR2 SASEGT. The CDR3 loop reads CASREGDRGPETQYF. The CDR3 nucleotides are TGTGCCAGCAGAGAGGGGGACCGGGGCCCAGAGACCCAGTATTTC.

The chain recombines TRBV6-5 with TRBJ2-2, with D hard to call. In germline, CDR1 is MNHEY, CDR2 SVGAGI. This CDR3 has 15 residues. Trimming cost V 1 base and J 6 bases, with 12 bases left between them. CDR3 sequence: CASSYFPLDSGELFF. Written as DNA, the CDR3 is TGTGCCAGCAGTTACTTTCCTCTAGATTCCGGGGAGCTGTTTTTT.

J is TRBJ2-3 and V is TRBV27; D might be TRBD1 (5 bases). The J call may be incorrect, as the DNA end agrees better with TRBJ2-7. CDR1 is MNHEY, CDR2 SMNVEV, per germline (reference sequence). The CDR3 length is 17 residues. CDR3 region: CASSFGAGPISYNEQYF. As DNA, the CDR3 is TGTGCCAGCAGTTTTGGGGCAGGCCCCATCTCCTACAATGAGCAGTACTTC.

The rearrangement links TRBV7-6 to TRBJ2-3; D remains unclear. The germline gives CDR1 SGHVS, CDR2 FNYEAQ. The CDR3 covers 16 residues. Trimming stripped 2 bases from V and 9 bases from J, with 21 bases between. The CDR3 sequence: CASSLKYSTRALTQYF. The DNA for the CDR3 is TGTGCCAGCAGCTTAAAATATAGCACGAGAGCCCTAACGCAGTATTTT.

This clonotype has only a few counts. The genes are TRBV11-3 and TRBJ2-1; TRBD1 is a possible D gene (6 bases). The germline CDR1 and CDR2 sequences are SGHNT and YENEEA. The CDR3 extends over 14 amino acids. V lost 2 bases and J 4 bases, leaving 9 bases between the germline ends. The CDR3 protein is CASSLNQGYNEQFF. The CDR3 bases are TGTGCCAGCAGCTTAAATCAGGGGTACAATGAGCAGTTCTTC.